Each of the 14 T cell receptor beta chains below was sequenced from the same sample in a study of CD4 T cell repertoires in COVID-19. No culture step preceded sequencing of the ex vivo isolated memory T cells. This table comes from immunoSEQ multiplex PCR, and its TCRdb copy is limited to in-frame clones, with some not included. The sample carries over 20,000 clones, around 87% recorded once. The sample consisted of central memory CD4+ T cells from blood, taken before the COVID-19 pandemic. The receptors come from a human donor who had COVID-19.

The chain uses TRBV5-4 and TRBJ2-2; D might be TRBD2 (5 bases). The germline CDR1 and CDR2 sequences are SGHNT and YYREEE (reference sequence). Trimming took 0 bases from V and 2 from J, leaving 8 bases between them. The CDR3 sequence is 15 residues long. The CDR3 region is CASSLGGFNTGELFF. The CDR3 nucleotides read TGTGCCAGCAGCTTGGGAGGGTTTAACACCGGGGAGCTGTTTTTT.

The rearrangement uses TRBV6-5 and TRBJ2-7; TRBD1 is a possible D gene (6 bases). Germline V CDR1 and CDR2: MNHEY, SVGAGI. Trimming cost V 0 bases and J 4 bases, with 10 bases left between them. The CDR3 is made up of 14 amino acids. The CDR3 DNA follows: TGTGCCAGCAGTTACTCTGGGCAGGGGTACGAGCAGTACTTC. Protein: CASSYSGQGYEQYF.

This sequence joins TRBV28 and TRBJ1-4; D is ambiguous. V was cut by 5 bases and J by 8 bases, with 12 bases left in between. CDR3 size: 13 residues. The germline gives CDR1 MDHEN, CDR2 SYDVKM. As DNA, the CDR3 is TGTGCCAGCAGTCCCAGCTCAGGCGAAAAACTGTTTTTT. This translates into CASSPSSGEKLFF. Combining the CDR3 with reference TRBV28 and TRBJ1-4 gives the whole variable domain DVKVTQSSRYLVKRTGEKVFLECVQDMDHENMFWYRQDPGLGLRLIYFSYDVKMKEKGDIPEGYSVSREKKERFSLILESASTNQTSMYLCASSPSSGEKLFFGSGTQLSVL.

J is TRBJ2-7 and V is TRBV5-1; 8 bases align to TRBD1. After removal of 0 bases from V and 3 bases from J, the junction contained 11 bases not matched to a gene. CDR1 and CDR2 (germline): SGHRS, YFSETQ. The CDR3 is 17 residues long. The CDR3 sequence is CASSLGMTGALVYEQYF. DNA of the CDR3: TGCGCCAGCAGCTTGGGGATGACAGGGGCCTTAGTCTACGAGCAGTACTTC.

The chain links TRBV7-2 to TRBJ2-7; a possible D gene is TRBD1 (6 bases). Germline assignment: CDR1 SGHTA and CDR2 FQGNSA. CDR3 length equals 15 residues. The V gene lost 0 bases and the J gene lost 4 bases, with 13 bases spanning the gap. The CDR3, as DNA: TGTGCCAGCAGCTTAGCTCCAGGGGTCGTATACGAGCAGTACTTC. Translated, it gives CASSLAPGVVYEQYF.

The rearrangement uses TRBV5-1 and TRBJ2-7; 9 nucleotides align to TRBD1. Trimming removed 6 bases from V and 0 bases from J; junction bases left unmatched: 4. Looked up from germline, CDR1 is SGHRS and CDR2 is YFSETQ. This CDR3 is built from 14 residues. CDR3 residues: CASNRGQFSYEQYF. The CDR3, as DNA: TGCGCCAGCAACAGGGGGCAGTTCTCCTACGAGCAGTACTTC.

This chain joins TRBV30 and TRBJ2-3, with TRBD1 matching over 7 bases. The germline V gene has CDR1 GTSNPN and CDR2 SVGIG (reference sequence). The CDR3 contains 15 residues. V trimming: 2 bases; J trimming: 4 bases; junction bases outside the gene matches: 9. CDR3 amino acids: CAWSRNRGGADTQYF. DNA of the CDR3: TGTGCCTGGAGTCGTAACAGGGGTGGGGCAGATACGCAGTATTTT.

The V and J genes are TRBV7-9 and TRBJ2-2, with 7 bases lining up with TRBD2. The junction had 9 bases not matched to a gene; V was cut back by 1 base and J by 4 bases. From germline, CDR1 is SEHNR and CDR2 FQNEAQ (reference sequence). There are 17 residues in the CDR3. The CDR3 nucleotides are TGTGCCAGCAGCTTAGATTTGGCGGGAGTTAGCACCGGGGAGCTGTTTTTT. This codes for CASSLDLAGVSTGELFF.

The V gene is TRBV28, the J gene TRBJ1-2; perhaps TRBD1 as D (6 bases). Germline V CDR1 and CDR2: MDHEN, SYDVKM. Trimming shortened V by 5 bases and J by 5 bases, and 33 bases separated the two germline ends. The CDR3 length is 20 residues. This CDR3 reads CASSPRTANIPPPTEYGYTF. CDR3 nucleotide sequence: TGTGCCAGCAGTCCAAGGACAGCTAATATCCCCCCGCCAACCGAATATGGCTACACCTTC.

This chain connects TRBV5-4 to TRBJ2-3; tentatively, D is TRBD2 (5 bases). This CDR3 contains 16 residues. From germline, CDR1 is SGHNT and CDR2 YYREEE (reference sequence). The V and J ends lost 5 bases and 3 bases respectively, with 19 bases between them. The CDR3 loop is CASSYGLALGTDTQYF. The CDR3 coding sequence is TGTGCCAGCAGTTACGGACTGGCCTTGGGAACAGATACGCAGTATTTT. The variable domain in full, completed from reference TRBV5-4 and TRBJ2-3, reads ETGVTQSPTHLIKTRGQQVTLRCSSQSGHNTVSWYQQALGQGPQFIFQYYREEENGRGNFPPRFSGLQFPNYSSELNVNALELDDSALYLCASSYGLALGTDTQYFGPGTRLTVL.

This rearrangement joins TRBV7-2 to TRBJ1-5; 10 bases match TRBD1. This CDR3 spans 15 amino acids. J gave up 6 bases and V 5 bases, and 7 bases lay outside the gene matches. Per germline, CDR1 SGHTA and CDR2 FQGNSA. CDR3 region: CASSTTGGVGQPQHF. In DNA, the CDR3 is TGTGCCAGCAGCACGACAGGGGGCGTGGGTCAGCCCCAGCATTTT.

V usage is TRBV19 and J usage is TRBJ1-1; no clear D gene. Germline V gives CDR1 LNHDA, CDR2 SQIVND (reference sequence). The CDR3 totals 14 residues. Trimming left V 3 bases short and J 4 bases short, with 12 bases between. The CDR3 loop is CASSIEDSGTEAFF. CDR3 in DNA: TGTGCCAGTAGTATTGAGGATTCCGGCACTGAAGCTTTCTTT. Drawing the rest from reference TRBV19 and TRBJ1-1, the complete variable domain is DGGITQSPKYLFRKEGQNVTLSCEQNLNHDAMYWYRQDPGQGLRLIYYSQIVNDFQKGDIAEGYSVSREKKESFPLTVTSAQKNPTAFYLCASSIEDSGTEAFFGQGTRLTVV.

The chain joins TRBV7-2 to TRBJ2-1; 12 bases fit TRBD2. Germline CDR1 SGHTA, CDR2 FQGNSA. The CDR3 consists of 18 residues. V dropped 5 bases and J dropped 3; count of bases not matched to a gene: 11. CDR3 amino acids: CASSKGGLAGRGYNEQFF. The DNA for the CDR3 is TGTGCCAGCAGCAAAGGCGGACTAGCGGGAAGGGGCTACAATGAGCAGTTCTTC.

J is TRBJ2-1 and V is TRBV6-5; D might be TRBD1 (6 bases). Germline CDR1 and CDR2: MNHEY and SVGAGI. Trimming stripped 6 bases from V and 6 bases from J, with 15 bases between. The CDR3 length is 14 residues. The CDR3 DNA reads TGTGCCAGCAGGGCAGGGGTTCCCTCCAATGAGCAGTTCTTC. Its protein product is CASRAGVPSNEQFF.